Described below is a single TCR beta chain sequence and its context. Germline-derived CDR1 and CDR2 are SQVTM and ANQGSEA. This CDR3 contains 12 residues. The ends were cut back, 6 bases at V and 4 bases at J, with 12 bases in the middle. These data come from a study of blood T cell repertoires in COVID-19. Across the whole study: Acute and convalescent COVID-19 specimens originated in the United States, Italy and Spain.

How the authors handled the data: Amplified reference gene primers provided the basis for estimating nucleated cell counts. The protocol was immunoSEQ multiplex PCR, while the TCRdb copy is restricted to in-frame clones and leaves out a portion. V, J and clone size reflect that table, while D and trimming were determined from the DNA. This repertoire shows under 95,000 clones, approximately 80% found once; its top ten account for approximately 34%. This clonotype was sampled from a woman of 80 years or more with active or convalescent COVID-19. The sample taken for sequencing was peripheral blood. The J gene is TRBJ1-2, the V gene TRBV29-1; D gene uncertain. In nucleotides, the CDR3 is TGCAGCGTCGACGGGGAGAGCTATGGCTACACCTTC. Protein: CSVDGESYGYTF.